This paragraph reports one TCR beta chain. Next came a second PCR, run for about 6 to 12 cycles, which used a sample-barcoded 5' primer along with a J-beta primer mix. TCRdb reprocessed the 5' RACE reads via MiXCR and lists one record per CDR3 protein. The sample gives approximately 490,000 distinct CDR3 sequences, under 30% of which show up once; around 10% is in the top ten. This sample stems from a study of blood T cells in healthy people across ages. These same records also appear under a second study, on T cells of mothers and their children.

The receptor's source is a boy aged 5 to 17 in good health. Specimen: blood.

This CDR3 is CATSDLVGELFF. CDR3 sequence (DNA): TGTGCCACCAGTGATTTGGTAGGGGAGCTGTTTTTT. The chain is built from TRBV24-1 and TRBJ2-2, with D hard to call. CDR1 and CDR2 from the germline V gene are KGHDR and SFDVKD. This CDR3 contains 12 residues. Trimming removed 0 bases from V and 8 bases from J, with 3 bases in between.